Each of the 32 T cell receptor beta chains below was sequenced from the same sample in a study of blood T cell repertoires in COVID-19. Clones were read by immunoSEQ multiplex PCR, and TCRdb kept only the in-frame ones, dropping some. The table includes roughly 62,000 clones, approximately 79% detected once. Sequencing used peripheral blood. The receptor set was obtained from a woman older than 75 with active or convalescent COVID-19.

This clone was detected a few times. J is TRBJ2-4 and V is TRBV2, with D possibly matching TRBD1 (5 bases). The germline CDR1 and CDR2 sequences are SNHLY and FYNNEI. V shed 1 base and J shed 7 bases, with 14 bases lying between them. The CDR3 covers 15 residues. CDR3 sequence: CASSEEETATNIQYF. DNA for the CDR3: TGTGCCAGCAGTGAAGAGGAGACAGCCACCAACATTCAGTACTTC.

This clone was recorded only once. The genes are TRBV13 and TRBJ1-5, with TRBD1 identical over 7 bases. Germline loops: CDR1 PRHDT, CDR2 FYEKMQ (reference sequence). Trimming removed 0 bases from V and 9 bases from J; junction bases left unmatched: 5. This CDR3 spans 14 amino acids. CDR3 DNA sequence: TGTGCCAGCAGCTTAGGCGTCAGGGGGGTGCCCCAGCATTTT. It specifies CASSLGVRGVPQHF.

This chain joins TRBV4-1 and TRBJ1-5, with TRBD1 matching 7 bases. The germline V gene encodes CDR1 MGHRA and CDR2 YSYEKL. Trimming took 1 base from V and 4 from J; bases not matched to a gene: 7. The CDR3 consists of 16 residues. The CDR3 is CASSQGIRGANQPQHF. In DNA form, the CDR3 reads TGCGCCAGCAGCCAAGGTATCAGGGGGGCGAATCAGCCCCAGCATTTT.

In this sample, this clone turned up once. The DNA of the CDR3 is TGTGCCACGGCGACAGGGGGCGGGGGCTACACCTTC. Its protein product is CATATGGGGYTF. The V call is TRBV19, the J call TRBJ1-2; 10 positions agree with TRBD1. This CDR3 region has 12 residues. V shed 10 bases and J 8 bases; nucleotides not matched to a gene: 7. Germline-derived CDR1 and CDR2 are LNHDA and SQIVND (reference sequence). The variable domain in full, completed from reference TRBV19 and TRBJ1-2, reads DGGITQSPKYLFRKEGQNVTLSCEQNLNHDAMYWYRQDPGQGLRLIYYSQIVNDFQKGDIAEGYSVSREKKESFPLTVTSAQKNPTAFYLCATATGGGGYTFGSGTRLTVV.

This sequence joins TRBV27 and TRBJ2-2; D possibly corresponds to TRBD2 (5 bases). Germline V gives CDR1 MNHEY, CDR2 SMNVEV (reference sequence). Trimming shortened V by 10 bases and J by 4 bases, and 13 bases separated the two germline ends. The CDR3 covers 13 residues. CDR3 bases: TGTGCCACAGCGGCAATTGGCACCGGGGAGCTGTTTTTT. It translates to CATAAIGTGELFF.

The chain recombines TRBV5-1 with TRBJ2-5; 9 bases align to TRBD1. The germline gives CDR1 SGHRS, CDR2 YFSETQ. J lost 4 bases, V lost 4 bases, and 11 bases had no gene match. This CDR3 spans 16 amino acids. The CDR3: CASSTGTGRLRETQYF. The CDR3 nucleotides read TGCGCCAGCAGCACCGGGACAGGGAGATTACGAGAGACCCAGTACTTC.

This chain's CDR3 is CASSRMGQGNYGYTF. The DNA of the CDR3 is TGCGCCAGCAGCCGGATGGGACAGGGGAACTATGGCTACACCTTC. The rearrangement links TRBV4-1 to TRBJ1-2, with 10 bases that match TRBD1. Germline CDR1 reads MGHRA; CDR2 reads YSYEKL. This CDR3 has 15 residues. V gave up 4 bases and J gave up 2 bases; unmatched junction bases: 4.

This clone was detected a few times. V gene TRBV9 combines with J gene TRBJ2-5; TRBD1 agrees at 8 bases. Germline assignment: CDR1 SGDLS and CDR2 YYNGEE. Trimming removed 2 bases from V and 4 bases from J; junction bases left unmatched: 7. The length of the CDR3 is 15 residues. This CDR3 reads CASSVTGAVPETQYF. The CDR3 DNA is TGTGCCAGCAGCGTGACAGGGGCGGTGCCAGAGACCCAGTACTTC.

The V call is TRBV5-5, the J call TRBJ2-2; 9 bases map to TRBD1. The length of the CDR3 is 16 residues. Unmatched junction bases numbered 10, after V lost 4 bases and J lost 6 bases. Germline V gives CDR1 SGHKS, CDR2 YYEKEE (reference sequence). CDR3 nucleotide sequence: TGTGCCAGCAGCGGTTCCGGGACAGGGTATTCCGGGGAGCTGTTTTTT. Translated, it gives CASSGSGTGYSGELFF.

This chain joins TRBV19 and TRBJ1-5; D unresolved. The germline CDR1 and CDR2 sequences are LNHDA and SQIVND (reference sequence). V was pared by 3 bases and J by 4 bases, with 10 bases between. CDR3 length: 14 amino acids. The CDR3 nucleotides read TGTGCCAGTAGTATGCTCGGGTTGAATCAGCCCCAGCATTTT. Protein product: CASSMLGLNQPQHF.

The chain employs TRBV13 and TRBJ2-1; D not certain. This CDR3 has 15 residues. Per germline, CDR1 PRHDT and CDR2 FYEKMQ (reference sequence). Trimming shortened V by 5 bases and J by 5 bases, and 16 bases separated the two germline ends. In nucleotides, the CDR3 is TGTGCCAGCAGCCCCCCTTATGACGAGGACAATGAGCAGTTCTTC. It specifies CASSPPYDEDNEQFF.

The rearrangement joins TRBV5-1 to TRBJ1-2, with 7 bases fitting TRBD1. Germline loops: CDR1 SGHRS, CDR2 YFSETQ. The CDR3 has 14 amino acids. J lost 3 bases, V lost 2 bases, and 4 bases had no gene match. The CDR3 loop reads CASSLTDRDYGYTF. In nucleotides, the CDR3 is TGCGCCAGCAGCTTAACTGACAGGGACTATGGCTACACCTTC.

The V and J genes are TRBV11-2 and TRBJ2-5; a possible D gene is TRBD1 (6 bases). The germline gives CDR1 SGHAT, CDR2 FQNNGV. This CDR3 has 15 amino acids. The V gene lost 5 bases and the J gene lost 5 bases, with 18 bases spanning the gap. The DNA of the CDR3 is TGTGCCAGCAGCCCACGGACAGCTAATGGGGAGACCCAGTACTTC. It is translated as CASSPRTANGETQYF.

The V call is TRBV5-6, the J call TRBJ2-3; D perhaps matches TRBD1 (6 bases). Germline V gene data show CDR1 as SGHDT and CDR2 as YYEEEE. The CDR3 has 14 residues. V was shortened by 8 bases and J by 0 bases, with 13 bases between the two germline ends. As DNA, the CDR3 is TGTGCCAGTAACAGGGCAGCTAGCACAGATACGCAGTATTTT. This sequence encodes CASNRAASTDTQYF.

This clone occurred many times. This chain joins TRBV3-1 (or the pseudogene TRBV3-2) and TRBJ1-2, with a weak D call TRBD1 (6 bases). The CDR3 length is 14 residues. Germline-derived CDR1 and CDR2 are LGHDT and YNNKEL (reference sequence). The ends were cut back, 4 bases at V and 8 bases at J, with 17 bases in the middle. This CDR3 is CASSPLGGAGGYTF. Written as DNA, the CDR3 is TGTGCCAGCAGCCCCCTTGGGGGGGCTGGCGGCTACACCTTC.

This clone was observed a single time. This chain joins TRBV5-1 and TRBJ1-2; 7 bases align to TRBD1. CDR3 length equals 17 residues. CDR1 is SGHRS, CDR2 YFSETQ, per germline. The J segment lost 0 bases and the V segment lost 4 bases, leaving 12 bases of the junction unmatched. The CDR3 bases are TGCGCCAGCAGCGACGGGACAGTCCCCCTCTCTAACTATGGCTACACCTTC. Its protein is CASSDGTVPLSNYGYTF.

The chain joins TRBV29-1 to TRBJ1-1; D call uncertain. Trimming stripped 4 bases from V and 4 bases from J, with 7 bases between. The germline V gene has CDR1 SQVTM and CDR2 ANQGSEA. This CDR3 is built from 11 residues. CDR3 coding DNA: TGCAGCGTTGCAGTTGGCACTGAAGCTTTCTTT. It specifies CSVAVGTEAFF.

The chain couples TRBV4-1 to TRBJ1-2; maybe TRBD1 (5 bases). V was trimmed by 0 bases and J by 4 bases, leaving 12 bases between them. The CDR3 has 15 amino acids. Germline-derived CDR1 and CDR2 are MGHRA and YSYEKL. The CDR3 DNA follows: TGCGCCAGCAGCCAAGATGGGGCAGGTTCCTATGGCTACACCTTC. Its protein product is CASSQDGAGSYGYTF.

The chain uses TRBV5-4 and TRBJ1-4; 7 positions match TRBD1. CDR3 size: 16 residues. Germline assignment: CDR1 SGHNT and CDR2 YYREEE (reference sequence). V was pared by 4 bases and J by 0 bases, with 6 bases of the junction left unmatched. CDR3 protein: CASSRDSSPTNEKLFF. For the CDR3, the DNA is TGTGCCAGCAGCCGGGACAGCTCACCAACTAATGAAAAACTGTTTTTT.

This chain links TRBV6-5 with TRBJ1-2; D may be TRBD1 (6 bases). CDR1 and CDR2 (germline): MNHEY, SVGAGI. The V end was cut by 4 bases, the J end by 7 bases, with 10 bases between. The CDR3 runs to 12 residues. The CDR3 is CASSLRGSGYTF. In nucleotides, the CDR3 is TGTGCCAGCAGTTTAAGGGGGAGTGGCTACACCTTC.

Only a few counts were recorded for this clone. This rearrangement joins TRBV5-1 to TRBJ1-1, with no clear D. Trimming removed 2 bases from V and 4 bases from J, with 9 bases in between. The CDR3 consists of 13 residues. Germline CDR1 reads SGHRS; CDR2 reads YFSETQ. The CDR3 protein is CASSFIGGTEAFF. CDR3 in DNA: TGCGCCAGCAGCTTTATAGGAGGCACTGAAGCTTTCTTT.

A few counts support this clone. The genes are TRBV6-4 and TRBJ1-1, with TRBD1 matching 10 bases. The V gene's germline CDR1 is MRHNA and CDR2 SNTAGT. Trimming cost V 6 bases and J 4 bases; bases outside gene matches: 2. The CDR3 runs 13 residues. This CDR3 is CASRRTGGTEAFF. The CDR3 DNA reads TGTGCCAGCAGGAGGACAGGGGGCACTGAAGCTTTCTTT.

The chain links TRBV6-1 to TRBJ2-2; 11 nucleotides agree with TRBD1. CDR1 and CDR2 (germline): MNHNS, SASEGT. Unmatched junction bases numbered 11, after V lost 3 bases and J lost 8 bases. This CDR3 is 17 amino acids long. The CDR3: CASSELPGTGGWGELFF. The CDR3 DNA is TGTGCCAGCAGTGAGCTACCCGGGACAGGGGGATGGGGGGAGCTGTTTTTT.

The CDR3 sequence: CASSERGAENSPLHF. The DNA of the CDR3 is TGTGCCAGCAGTGAGCGGGGGGCAGAGAATTCACCCCTCCACTTT. The rearrangement uses TRBV2 and TRBJ1-6, with a possible D match to TRBD1 (6 bases). The germline V and J ends were trimmed by 3 bases and 7 bases, with 13 bases remaining between them. The CDR3 extends over 15 amino acids. Germline V gene data show CDR1 as SNHLY and CDR2 as FYNNEI.

In this sample, this clone turned up once. This rearrangement joins TRBV4-2 to TRBJ1-1; D might be TRBD1 (5 bases). The CDR3 loop spans 13 amino acids. Trimming shortened V by 0 bases and J by 6 bases, and 8 bases separated the two germline ends. The germline gives CDR1 LGHNA, CDR2 YNFKEQ. CDR3 sequence reads: CASSQDQGAEAFF. The CDR3 DNA sequence: TGTGCCAGCAGCCAAGATCAAGGGGCTGAAGCTTTCTTT.

This clone was counted at least ten times. The chain is built from TRBV10-3 and TRBJ2-7, with TRBD2 identical over 7 bases. Germline loops: CDR1 ENHRY, CDR2 SYGVKD. The trim removed 4 bases at V and 3 bases at J, leaving 3 bases unmatched. The CDR3 loop spans 13 amino acids. CDR3 coding DNA: TGTGCCATCAGTGGGGCTAGCGGCTACGAGCAGTACTTC. It specifies CAISGASGYEQYF.

This chain uses TRBV27 with TRBJ1-4; TRBD1 aligns across 8 bases. The CDR3 runs to 17 residues. V lost 6 bases and J lost 6; bases outside the gene matches: 15. CDR1 is MNHEY, CDR2 SMNVEV, per germline (reference sequence). Here the CDR3 DNA reads TGTGCCAGCAGCAGAATTCGTGCCGGGACAGGAGATGAAAAACTGTTTTTT. It encodes CASSRIRAGTGDEKLFF.

The chain joins TRBV11-3 to TRBJ1-1; D is unclear. This CDR3 region has 14 residues. Trimming left V 1 base short and J 8 bases short, with 14 bases between. The germline CDR1 and CDR2 sequences are SGHNT and YENEEA. Here the CDR3 reads CASSLGVIGREAFF. The CDR3 DNA reads TGTGCCAGCAGCTTAGGGGTGATAGGGAGAGAAGCTTTCTTT.

The chain recombines TRBV19 with TRBJ1-4, with 7 bases fitting TRBD1. V trimming: 4 bases; J trimming: 4 bases; junction bases outside the gene matches: 3. The CDR3 spans 14 residues. Germline V CDR1 and CDR2: LNHDA, SQIVND (reference sequence). The DNA for the CDR3 is TGTGCCAGTAGTAAGGGACAGAATAATGAAAAACTGTTTTTT. Translating it yields CASSKGQNNEKLFF.

On this clone: In the same sample, other DNA sequences code for this CDR3. J is TRBJ1-2 and V is TRBV5-1, with 7 nucleotides matching TRBD1. The CDR3 is 13 residues long. Germline V gene data show CDR1 as SGHRS and CDR2 as YFSETQ. Unmatched junction bases numbered 2, after V lost 5 bases and J lost 1 base. CDR3 region: CASSRDSNYGYTF. The CDR3 DNA is TGCGCCAGCAGTCGGGACAGTAACTATGGCTACACCTTC.

This rearrangement joins TRBV6-5 to TRBJ1-1; perhaps TRBD1 as D (5 bases). The CDR3 runs to 14 residues. In germline, CDR1 is MNHEY, CDR2 SVGAGI. The V and J ends lost 6 bases and 8 bases respectively, with 19 bases between them. Written as DNA, the CDR3 is TGTGCCAGCAGCCGTTCAGGGATCTACGGCGAAGCTTTCTTT. Its protein is CASSRSGIYGEAFF.

V and J are TRBV6-2 or TRBV6-3 and TRBJ2-3; D perhaps matches TRBD2 (5 bases). Germline CDR1 MNHEY, CDR2 SVGEGT. V was trimmed by 2 bases and J by 2 bases, leaving 11 bases between them. The CDR3 totals 15 residues. CDR3 sequence (DNA): TGTGCCAGCAGTTACCCTCAGCGGATCACAGATACGCAGTATTTT. This sequence encodes CASSYPQRITDTQYF.